A single sample gave rise to the 27 T cell receptor beta chains below, sequenced in a study of shared clonotypes between healthy human individuals. Measured with immunoSEQ multiplex PCR; TCRdb has only the in-frame clones, and not every one. The top ten clones hold approximately 0.12% of a sample with 550,000 to 650,000 clones, 95% to 97% of them seen once. In the naive CD8 group, cells lacked CD45RO and were positively selected for CCR7, so terminally differentiated effector memory CD45RA+ cells were left out. Input material: naive CD8+ T cells sorted from blood. The receptors here all came from a woman in her twenties or thirties in good health.

The chain carries TRBV19 and TRBJ2-1; D is unclear. The CDR3 consists of 14 residues. Germline loops: CDR1 LNHDA, CDR2 SQIVND (reference sequence). V was cut by 7 bases and J by 0 bases, with 10 bases left in between. As DNA, the CDR3 is TGTGCCAGTAATCAGTATGACTCCTACAATGAGCAGTTCTTC. Its protein is CASNQYDSYNEQFF.

The V gene is TRBV5-1, the J gene TRBJ2-3, with TRBD2 matching 12 bases. The germline gives CDR1 SGHRS, CDR2 YFSETQ. This CDR3 is built from 18 residues. The junction had 12 bases not matched to a gene; V was cut back by 4 bases and J by 3 bases. The CDR3 is CASSPGLAGWAQTDTQYF. The CDR3 bases are TGCGCCAGCAGCCCCGGACTAGCGGGATGGGCCCAAACAGATACGCAGTATTTT.

This clone was detected only once. The rearrangement uses TRBV4-1 and TRBJ1-1; D remains ambiguous. Deletions cut 1 base from V and 5 bases from J, with 14 bases between. This CDR3 is built from 15 residues. Germline lookup yields CDR1 MGHRA and CDR2 YSYEKL. The CDR3 nucleotides read TGCGCCAGCAGCCAAGTGTATAATAGTCGGACTGAAGCTTTCTTT. The encoded protein is CASSQVYNSRTEAFF.

This chain links TRBV23-1 with TRBJ2-6; 10 nucleotides match TRBD1. TRBV23-1 has ORF status, its function being uncertain. Trimming at V came to 3 bases and at J to 2 bases, leaving 10 bases not matched to a gene. This CDR3 contains 19 residues. CDR3 region: CASSHLPGQGSPGANVLTF. As DNA, the CDR3 is TGCGCCAGCAGTCACTTACCGGGACAGGGGTCGCCTGGGGCCAACGTCCTGACTTTC.

The chain is built from TRBV5-6 and TRBJ2-7; D tentatively reads TRBD1 or TRBD2 (5 bases each). V shed 1 base and J shed 2 bases, with 10 bases lying between them. This CDR3 is built from 14 residues. The germline V gene has CDR1 SGHDT and CDR2 YYEEEE. CDR3 in DNA: TGTGCCAGCAGCTTGTGGGACGGGGCCTACGAGCAGTACTTC. This translates into CASSLWDGAYEQYF.

The chain joins TRBV4-1 to TRBJ2-3; D is unclear. This CDR3 is 14 amino acids long. Trimming shortened V by 0 bases and J by 6 bases, and 10 bases separated the two germline ends. The germline V gene has CDR1 MGHRA and CDR2 YSYEKL. The CDR3 protein is CASSQERVGDTQYF. The CDR3, as DNA: TGCGCCAGCAGCCAAGAGCGAGTCGGGGATACGCAGTATTTT.

The chain links TRBV6-5 to TRBJ2-2; D unresolved. The CDR3 length is 12 residues. From germline, CDR1 is MNHEY and CDR2 SVGAGI. V lost 3 bases, J lost 2 bases, and 1 base lay in between. CDR3 sequence: CASSYNTGELFF. In DNA, the CDR3 is TGTGCCAGCAGTTATAACACCGGGGAGCTGTTTTTT.

The gene calls are TRBV28 and TRBJ2-7, with D possibly matching TRBD1 (5 bases). Trimming pared 3 bases from V and 0 bases from J, leaving 9 bases between. Germline V gene data show CDR1 as MDHEN and CDR2 as SYDVKM. The CDR3 extends over 14 amino acids. CDR3 amino acids: CASSFPRDSYEQYF. The DNA of the CDR3 is TGTGCCAGCAGTTTCCCCAGGGACTCCTACGAGCAGTACTTC.

This chain uses TRBV5-1 with TRBJ2-7; D not certain. The CDR3 has 13 residues. CDR1 is SGHRS and CDR2 is YFSETQ in the germline V gene. V was shortened by 3 bases and J by 4 bases, with 11 bases between the two germline ends. Here the CDR3 DNA reads TGCGCCAGCAGCTGGAGACACCCGTACGAGCAGTACTTC. This translates into CASSWRHPYEQYF.

The genes are TRBV4-1 and TRBJ2-7; D is unresolved. CDR3 length: 13 amino acids. Deletions cut 4 bases from V and 2 bases from J, with 9 bases between. CDR1 is MGHRA and CDR2 is YSYEKL in the germline V gene. The CDR3 reads CASSRGRAYEQYF. The CDR3 DNA reads TGCGCCAGCAGCCGAGGACGAGCCTACGAGCAGTACTTC.

The chain has TRBV28 and TRBJ1-5; the D gene is possibly TRBD1 (5 bases). The CDR3 consists of 15 residues. Per the germline V gene, CDR1 is MDHEN and CDR2 is SYDVKM. Trimming left V 9 bases short and J 0 bases short, with 15 bases between. The CDR3, as DNA: TGTGCCAGTGAGACAGTAAGTTATAGCAATCAGCCCCAGCATTTT. Its translation: CASETVSYSNQPQHF.

About this clone itself: A junction boundary mismatches the germline segment, possibly from a read error. The chain is built from TRBV19 and TRBJ1-1, with D possibly TRBD1 on 6 matching bases. CDR3 length: 11 residues. Germline V gives CDR1 LNHDA, CDR2 SQIVND (reference sequence). The CDR3 coding sequence is TGTGCCAGTAGTATTCACAACAGGGAGTTTTTT. Its translation: CASSIHNREFF.

This clone appeared once. The chain links TRBV27 to TRBJ1-4; TRBD1 might be the D (5 bases). The V end was cut by 4 bases, the J end by 8 bases, with 14 bases between. CDR3 length: 14 amino acids. Germline values: CDR1 MNHEY, CDR2 SMNVEV (reference sequence). As DNA, the CDR3 is TGTGCCAGCAGTTACCGGGGGGTTCGGGAAAAACTGTTTTTT. Amino acid sequence: CASSYRGVREKLFF.

V usage is TRBV2 and J usage is TRBJ2-7; 8 positions match TRBD1. Germline V gene data show CDR1 as SNHLY and CDR2 as FYNNEI. V dropped 2 bases and J dropped 11; count of bases not matched to a gene: 8. The CDR3 sequence is 13 residues long. CDR3 in amino acids: CASSEFSDREKYF. CDR3 nucleotide sequence: TGTGCCAGCAGTGAATTCTCGGACAGGGAAAAGTACTTC.

CDR3 nucleotide sequence: TGTGCCAGCAGCTTAAGGCGGGGGGGCAGGGGGCTCACCTACGAGCAGTACTTC. It specifies CASSLRRGGRGLTYEQYF. The chain combines TRBV11-2 with TRBJ2-7, with D perhaps TRBD2 (9 bases). Per germline, CDR1 SGHAT and CDR2 FQNNGV. The CDR3 contains 18 residues. The V end was cut by 2 bases, the J end by 2 bases, with 22 bases between.

V usage is TRBV2 and J usage is TRBJ1-2; D uncertain. Deletions cut 9 bases from V and 8 bases from J, with 22 bases between. The CDR3 is made up of 14 amino acids. Germline V gene sequence: CDR1 SNHLY, CDR2 FYNNEI. The CDR3 DNA follows: TGTGCCAGGCAACCCGACGTATCTATGGAGGGCTACACCTTC. This translates into CARQPDVSMEGYTF.

The rearrangement uses TRBV11-2 and TRBJ2-7; D ambiguous. The CDR3 has 14 residues. The germline gives CDR1 SGHAT, CDR2 FQNNGV. V was shortened by 0 bases and J by 3 bases, with 9 bases between the two germline ends. This CDR3 is CASSLDFWGYEQYF. The CDR3 nucleotides are TGTGCCAGCAGCTTAGACTTCTGGGGCTACGAGCAGTACTTC. Together with reference TRBV11-2 and TRBJ2-7, the CDR3 gives the full variable domain: EAGVAQSPRYKIIEKRQSVAFWCNPISGHATLYWYQQILGQGPKLLIQFQNNGVVDDSQLPKDRFSAERLKGVDSTLKIQPAKLEDSAVYLCASSLDFWGYEQYFGPGTRLTVT.

Concerning this clone itself: Other DNA sequences in the sample encode the same CDR3. This chain links TRBV19 with TRBJ1-1; D call uncertain. The CDR3 has 14 residues. Looked up from germline, CDR1 is LNHDA and CDR2 is SQIVND (reference sequence). Between the trimmed V and J ends, which lost 0 bases and 1 base, there was a span of 6 bases. Written as DNA, the CDR3 is TGTGCCAGTAGTATAGATCTGGAGAACACTGAAGCTTTCTTT. It specifies CASSIDLENTEAFF. Drawing the rest from reference TRBV19 and TRBJ1-1, the complete variable domain is DGGITQSPKYLFRKEGQNVTLSCEQNLNHDAMYWYRQDPGQGLRLIYYSQIVNDFQKGDIAEGYSVSREKKESFPLTVTSAQKNPTAFYLCASSIDLENTEAFFGQGTRLTVV.

This clone appeared once. The V and J genes are TRBV7-9 and TRBJ2-7, with 9 bases fitting TRBD2. CDR3 length: 15 amino acids. After removal of 5 bases from V and 0 bases from J, the junction contained 5 bases not matched to a gene. Germline V gene data show CDR1 as SEHNR and CDR2 as FQNEAQ (reference sequence). CDR3 nucleotide sequence: TGTGCCAGCAGCCCCCCGGGACTAGCCTCCTACGAGCAGTACTTC. It specifies CASSPPGLASYEQYF. The full variable domain, rest sourced from reference TRBV7-9 and TRBJ2-7, is DTGVSQNPRHKITKRGQNVTFRCDPISEHNRLYWYRQTLGQGPEFLTYFQNEAQLEKSRLLSDRFSAERPKGSFSTLEIQRTEQGDSAMYLCASSPPGLASYEQYFGPGTRLTVT.

This clone was recorded only once. This chain links TRBV13 with TRBJ2-1; 10 bases map to TRBD2. J was trimmed by 8 bases and V by 0 bases; bases with no gene match: 10. Germline V gene lookup returns CDR1 PRHDT and CDR2 FYEKMQ (reference sequence). The CDR3 consists of 17 residues. The CDR3 sequence: CASSLGAGLALFDEQFF. The CDR3 DNA reads as TGTGCCAGCAGCTTAGGCGCGGGACTAGCGCTTTTTGATGAGCAGTTCTTC.

This clone was recorded once. The chain combines TRBV27 with TRBJ2-4; D uncertain. This CDR3 contains 13 residues. In germline, CDR1 is MNHEY, CDR2 SMNVEV (reference sequence). V was pared by 4 bases and J by 1 base, with 5 bases between. In nucleotides, the CDR3 is TGTGCCAGCAGTTATACGGCCAAAAACATTCAGTACTTC. This codes for CASSYTAKNIQYF.

The chain employs TRBV27 and TRBJ2-1; 9 bases fit TRBD2. The CDR3 contains 15 residues. V was clipped by 5 bases and J by 4 bases; unmatched bases: 6. The V gene's germline CDR1 is MNHEY and CDR2 SMNVEV (reference sequence). The CDR3 DNA sequence: TGTGCCAGCAGTGTTAGCGGGAGTCTTTACAATGAGCAGTTCTTC. Translating it yields CASSVSGSLYNEQFF.

About this clone: Its ends do not fully match the called genes, so a read error is possible. The chain is built from TRBV4-1 and TRBJ1-3; TRBD1 might be the D (6 bases). CDR1 and CDR2 (germline): MGHRA, YSYEKL. The CDR3 is 13 residues long. CDR3 DNA sequence: TGCGCCAGCAGCTACACACAGGGAAGCACCATATATTTT. Encoded protein: CASSYTQGSTIYF.

The J gene is TRBJ2-2, the V gene TRBV4-1; possibly TRBD2 for D (5 bases). V lost 4 bases to trimming and J lost 8 bases, with 17 bases between them. Germline assignment: CDR1 MGHRA and CDR2 YSYEKL. This CDR3 spans 15 amino acids. CDR3 region: CASSPWTGGVGELFF. The CDR3 DNA follows: TGCGCCAGCAGCCCTTGGACTGGAGGTGTAGGGGAGCTGTTTTTT.

About this clone itself: Different DNA sequences within this sample yield the same CDR3. CDR3 in DNA: TGCGCCAGCAGCTTAGCCCACTCCTACGAGCAGTACTTC. Its protein is CASSLAHSYEQYF. The gene calls are TRBV5-1 and TRBJ2-7; D is unresolved. Germline-derived CDR1 and CDR2 are SGHRS and YFSETQ. Trimming left V 2 bases short and J 0 bases short, with 6 bases between. CDR3 size: 13 residues.

This rearrangement joins TRBV27 to TRBJ2-7; 9 bases align to TRBD2. V shed 6 bases and J 2 bases; nucleotides not matched to a gene: 2. CDR3 length: 13 residues. Germline CDR1 MNHEY, CDR2 SMNVEV (reference sequence). The CDR3 coding sequence is TGTGCCAGCAGAGCGGGAGGCGCCTACGAGCAGTACTTC. It translates to CASRAGGAYEQYF.

The genes are TRBV19 and TRBJ2-7, with D possibly TRBD1 on 7 matching bases. Per the germline V gene, CDR1 is LNHDA and CDR2 is SQIVND (reference sequence). Trimming pared 10 bases from V and 7 bases from J, leaving 23 bases between. The CDR3 has 14 amino acids. CDR3 in amino acids: CATSSEQGRREQYF. Written as DNA, the CDR3 is TGTGCCACCTCTTCGGAACAGGGGAGGAGGGAGCAGTACTTC.